Following are 6 T cell receptor beta chains from one sample sequenced in a study of T-cell reconstitution after alpha-beta-depleted transplantation in children. General observations from the study: Where alpha-beta T cells came from about two months after transplant was reportedly several hundred expanded graft clones.

Their specific antigens are unknown. Unique molecular identifiers were built into the TCRbeta library. TCRdb itself ran the PCR reads through MiXCR, one entry per CDR3 protein. The profile shows fewer than 40,000 distinct CDR3 sequences, about 7% of them singletons. Source: peripheral blood, taken 60 days after TCRalphabeta/CD19-depleted stem cell transplant. These receptors originate from a child under two years old who had a stem cell transplant for acute myeloid leukemia, so the T cells may come from the graft donor.

In its sample, this clonotype was seen many times. The V call is TRBV12-3 or TRBV12-4, the J call TRBJ2-1, with 8 bases aligning to TRBD2. With V trimmed by 6 bases and J by 5 bases, 9 bases remained unmatched. CDR3 size: 15 residues. DNA of the CDR3: TGTGCCAGCAGCCTTCGGGGGGGCCTGGACAATGAGCAGTTCTTC. Translated: CASSLRGGLDNEQFF.

This clonotype has a count of ten or more. The chain is built from TRBV7-9 and TRBJ1-2; a possible D gene is TRBD1 (6 bases). Germline V gene data show CDR1 as SEHNR and CDR2 as FQNEAQ (reference sequence). With 1 base removed from V and 6 bases from J, the gap between germline ends came to 9 bases. CDR3 length: 13 amino acids. The CDR3 here is CASSLGRGNGYTF. In nucleotides, the CDR3 is TGTGCCAGCAGCTTAGGGAGGGGGAATGGCTACACCTTC.

This clonotype has a count of ten or more. V usage is TRBV10-3 and J usage is TRBJ1-6; 7 positions agree with TRBD1. The V and J ends lost 8 bases and 7 bases, in that order; junction bases with no gene match: 8. CDR1 ENHRY and CDR2 SYGVKD come from the germline V gene. CDR3 length: 14 amino acids. For the CDR3, the DNA is TGTGCCATCGGGCGACAGGGCGCCAATTCACCCCTCCACTTT. This sequence encodes CAIGRQGANSPLHF.

Many counts were recorded for this clonotype. The chain combines TRBV6-5 with TRBJ2-5; D unresolved. Germline V gene lookup returns CDR1 MNHEY and CDR2 SVGAGI. The V end was cut by 2 bases, the J end by 3 bases, with 10 bases between. CDR3 size: 14 residues. This CDR3 is CASSYGSIEETQYF. For the CDR3, the DNA is TGTGCCAGCAGTTACGGGTCGATCGAAGAGACCCAGTACTTC.

This clonotype was seen at least ten times. This chain joins TRBV5-1 and TRBJ1-4; no firm D call. Looked up from germline, CDR1 is SGHRS and CDR2 is YFSETQ. Trimming pared 1 base from V and 7 bases from J, leaving 11 bases between. The CDR3 sequence is 14 residues long. In DNA, the CDR3 is TGCGCCAGCAGCTTGTTGGAGAGGACTGAAAAACTGTTTTTT. Its protein is CASSLLERTEKLFF.

This clonotype was detected many times. The genes are TRBV2 and TRBJ2-2; no clear D. CDR3 length: 10 amino acids. Trimming stripped 6 bases from V and 7 bases from J, with 3 bases between. In germline, CDR1 is SNHLY, CDR2 FYNNEI. In DNA, the CDR3 is TGTGCCAGCAGGCGCGGGGAGCTGTTTTTT. It specifies CASRRGELFF. The full variable domain, rest sourced from reference TRBV2 and TRBJ2-2, is EPEVTQTPSHQVTQMGQEVILRCVPISNHLYFYWYRQILGQKVEFLVSFYNNEISEKSEIFDDQFSVERPDGSNFTLKIRSTKLEDSAMYFCASRRGELFFGEGSRLTVL.